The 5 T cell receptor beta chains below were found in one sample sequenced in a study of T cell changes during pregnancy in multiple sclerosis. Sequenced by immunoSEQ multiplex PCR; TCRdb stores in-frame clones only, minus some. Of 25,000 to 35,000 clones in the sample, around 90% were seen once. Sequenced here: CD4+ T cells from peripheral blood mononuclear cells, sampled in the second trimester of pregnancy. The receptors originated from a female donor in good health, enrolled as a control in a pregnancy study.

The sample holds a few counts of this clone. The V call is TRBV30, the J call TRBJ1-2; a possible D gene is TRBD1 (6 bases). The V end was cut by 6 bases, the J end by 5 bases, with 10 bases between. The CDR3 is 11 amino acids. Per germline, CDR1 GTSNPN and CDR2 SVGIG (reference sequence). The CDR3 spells CACTGLYGYTF. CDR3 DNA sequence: TGTGCCTGTACAGGGTTGTATGGCTACACCTTC.

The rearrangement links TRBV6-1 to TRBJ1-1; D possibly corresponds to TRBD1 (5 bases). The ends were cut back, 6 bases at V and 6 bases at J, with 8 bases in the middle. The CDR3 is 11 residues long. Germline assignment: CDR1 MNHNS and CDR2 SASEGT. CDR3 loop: CASRQVAEAFF. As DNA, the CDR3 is TGTGCCAGCAGACAGGTGGCTGAAGCTTTCTTT.

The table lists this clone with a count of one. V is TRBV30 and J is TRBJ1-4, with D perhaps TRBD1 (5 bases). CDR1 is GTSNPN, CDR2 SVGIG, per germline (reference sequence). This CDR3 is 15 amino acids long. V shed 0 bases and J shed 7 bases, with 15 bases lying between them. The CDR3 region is CAWSVQGQGSEKLFF. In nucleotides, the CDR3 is TGTGCCTGGAGTGTACAAGGGCAGGGATCTGAAAAACTGTTTTTT.

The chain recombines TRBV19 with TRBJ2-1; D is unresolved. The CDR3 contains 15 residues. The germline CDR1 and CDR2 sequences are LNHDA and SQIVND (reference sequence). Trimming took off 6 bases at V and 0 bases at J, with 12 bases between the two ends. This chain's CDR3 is CASRASVLSYNEQFF. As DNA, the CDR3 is TGTGCCAGTAGGGCCAGCGTACTCTCCTACAATGAGCAGTTCTTC. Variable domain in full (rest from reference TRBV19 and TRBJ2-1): DGGITQSPKYLFRKEGQNVTLSCEQNLNHDAMYWYRQDPGQGLRLIYYSQIVNDFQKGDIAEGYSVSREKKESFPLTVTSAQKNPTAFYLCASRASVLSYNEQFFGPGTRLTVL.

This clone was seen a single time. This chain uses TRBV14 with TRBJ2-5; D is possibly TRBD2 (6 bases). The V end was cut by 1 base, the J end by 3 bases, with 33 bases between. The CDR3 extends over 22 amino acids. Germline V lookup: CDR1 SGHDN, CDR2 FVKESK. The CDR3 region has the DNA TGTGCCAGCAGCCAAGCTAAACGGGAGAAGGGTCCAAAAATTTTGTACAAAGAGACCCAGTACTTC. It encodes CASSQAKREKGPKILYKETQYF.